This TCR beta chain was identified during a study of T cell repertoires in cytomegalovirus infection. Study at large: CMV epitopes, recently identified HLA-C-restricted and well-studied HLA-B-restricted, were used.

V was pared by 4 bases and J by 7 bases, with 10 bases between. Germline V CDR1 and CDR2: MNHGY, SAAAGT. This CDR3 has 12 residues. General study results and limits: Ex vivo responses were dominated by HLA-C-restricted CMV-specific TCR beta clonotypes. There were carriers of CMV plus the relevant HLA, and cumulative public TCR beta family frequency identified them.

This clonotype was picked up a small number of times. Antigen unknown. TCRdb re-derived calls from the reads in MiXCR, one entry per CDR3 protein. The repertoire consists of 230,000 or so distinct CDR3 sequences, with approximately 40% occurring once and the leading ten covering around 60%. The sequences come from CD8+ T cells from cultured PBMCs, collected from culture after CMV antigen stimulation. The chain employs TRBV6-8 and TRBJ1-1; D ambiguous. This receptor was obtained from a human donor in good health (CMV status not recorded). Some clones in this sample may be carry-over from other donors' samples. The CDR3 loop reads CASSSREDEAFF. CDR3 nucleotides: TGTGCCAGCAGTTCCCGGGAGGATGAAGCTTTCTTT.